The rows below give T cell receptor beta chains drawn from one sample of a study of cytomegalovirus exposure and HLA in healthy donors. Profiling relied on immunoSEQ multiplex PCR, and the TCRdb table lists in-frame clones only, not all of them. Of under 200,000 clones in the sample, roughly three quarters are singletons; the top ten hold 7% to 9%. The sequencing input was PBMCs. These receptor sequences come from a male donor in good health and CMV-seropositive. The CDR3 runs from the conserved cysteine through the conserved F or W. D genes are given only for firm matches. The size of a clone is reported for some rows only, either as once, few or many, or as a class for expanded clones.

v_gene: TRBV7-9
j_gene: TRBJ1-2
abundance: -
d_gene: -
CDR3nt: TGTTCCAGCAGCCCGGTCGGAGGGGACCATGGCTACACCTTC
CDR3aa: CSSSPVGGDHGYTF

v_gene: TRBV12-5
j_gene: TRBJ2-2
abundance: -
d_gene: TRBD1
CDR3nt: TGTGCTAGTGACGATCGGACAGGACGCGGCACCGGGGAGCTGTTTTTT
CDR3aa: CASDDRTGRGTGELFF

v_gene: TRBV6-1
j_gene: TRBJ1-6
abundance: -
d_gene: TRBD1
CDR3nt: TGTGCCAGCAGTGTACAGGGGTCGGCTTCACCCCTCCACTTT
CDR3aa: CASSVQGSASPLHF

v_gene: TRBV7-9
j_gene: TRBJ1-2
abundance: once
d_gene: -
CDR3nt: TGTGCCAGCAGCTTGAGTAGGGAAAGGGGCTATGGCTACACCTTC
CDR3aa: CASSLSRERGYGYTF

v_gene: TRBV6-6
j_gene: TRBJ2-5
abundance: -
d_gene: -
CDR3nt: TGTGCCAGCAGTTACTCGACGTCGACAGTTCAAGAGACCCAGTACTTC
CDR3aa: CASSYSTSTVQETQYF

v_gene: TRBV27
j_gene: TRBJ2-7
abundance: -
d_gene: -
CDR3nt: TGTGCCAGCAGTTTTGGCCTGACATACGAGCAGTACTTC
CDR3aa: CASSFGLTYEQYF

v_gene: TRBV5-6
j_gene: TRBJ2-7
abundance: few
d_gene: TRBD1
CDR3nt: TGTGCCAGCAGCTGGGGACAGGGGCGGTACGAGCAGTACTTC
CDR3aa: CASSWGQGRYEQYF

v_gene: TRBV2
j_gene: TRBJ1-2
abundance: -
d_gene: TRBD1
CDR3nt: TGTGCCAGCAGCCCGGACAGGGGCCCCTATGGCTACACCTTC
CDR3aa: CASSPDRGPYGYTF

v_gene: TRBV6-5
j_gene: TRBJ2-1
abundance: -
d_gene: TRBD1
CDR3nt: TGTGCCAGCTCCGGGACAGTATCCAGTGAGCAGTTCTTC
CDR3aa: CASSGTVSSEQFF

v_gene: TRBV7-9
j_gene: TRBJ1-1
abundance: few
d_gene: -
CDR3nt: TGTGCCAGCAGCTTGGAAACAGGGAAGGAAGCTTTCTTT
CDR3aa: CASSLETGKEAFF

v_gene: TRBV5-1
j_gene: TRBJ2-7
abundance: once
d_gene: -
CDR3nt: TGCGCCAGCAGCTTGGGCGGATACAGGGACCCCTCCTACGAGCAGTACTTC
CDR3aa: CASSLGGYRDPSYEQYF

v_gene: TRBV6-1
j_gene: TRBJ2-5
abundance: -
d_gene: -
CDR3nt: TGTGCCAGCAGTTGGGCCATCCAAGAGACCCAGTACTTC
CDR3aa: CASSWAIQETQYF

v_gene: TRBV5-6
j_gene: TRBJ1-3
abundance: few
d_gene: -
CDR3nt: TGTGCCAGCAGCTTAGGTAGGACAGTTCGAAACACCATATATTTT
CDR3aa: CASSLGRTVRNTIYF

v_gene: TRBV6-5
j_gene: TRBJ2-1
abundance: -
d_gene: TRBD2
CDR3nt: TGTGCCAGCAGCTCACTAGCGGGGGGGTACAATGAGCAGTTCTTC
CDR3aa: CASSSLAGGYNEQFF

v_gene: TRBV9
j_gene: TRBJ1-2
abundance: -
d_gene: -
CDR3nt: TGTGCCAGCAGCGTAGTACCGCCCGGAGACTATGGCTACACCTTC
CDR3aa: CASSVVPPGDYGYTF

v_gene: TRBV7-2
j_gene: TRBJ2-1
abundance: -
d_gene: -
CDR3nt: TGTGCCAGCAGCCAGGGGGGACTTCTCTACAATGAGCAGTTCTTC
CDR3aa: CASSQGGLLYNEQFF

v_gene: TRBV15
j_gene: TRBJ2-2
abundance: -
d_gene: TRBD2
CDR3nt: TGTGCCACCAGCAGAGGGGGTAGCGGGGCAGGCACCGGGGAGCTGTTTTTT
CDR3aa: CATSRGGSGAGTGELFF

v_gene: TRBV9
j_gene: TRBJ2-7
abundance: -
d_gene: -
CDR3nt: TGTGCCAGCAGCTCGCCCGATGGCCCGGAGCAGTACTTC
CDR3aa: CASSSPDGPEQYF

v_gene: TRBV6-1
j_gene: TRBJ1-4
abundance: -
d_gene: TRBD1
CDR3nt: TGTGCCAGCGATTCGAGGGGGCAACAGGAAAAACTGTTTTTT
CDR3aa: CASDSRGQQEKLFF

v_gene: TRBV27
j_gene: TRBJ1-3
abundance: -
d_gene: -
CDR3nt: TGTGCCAGCAGTTTATCCCAGGGAAACACCATATATTTT
CDR3aa: CASSLSQGNTIYF

v_gene: TRBV25-1
j_gene: TRBJ1-5
abundance: -
d_gene: -
CDR3nt: TGTGCCAGCAGGAGGGGGAATCAGCCCCAGCATTTT
CDR3aa: CASRRGNQPQHF

v_gene: TRBV27
j_gene: TRBJ1-1
abundance: -
d_gene: TRBD1
CDR3nt: TGTGCCAGCAGTTTACTCCAGGGGGCAGAAACTGAAGCTTTCTTT
CDR3aa: CASSLLQGAETEAFF

v_gene: TRBV7-9
j_gene: TRBJ2-1
abundance: -
d_gene: -
CDR3nt: TGTGCCAGCAGCTTAGACAGAGACAATGAGCAGTTCTTC
CDR3aa: CASSLDRDNEQFF

v_gene: TRBV13
j_gene: TRBJ2-2
abundance: -
d_gene: TRBD2
CDR3nt: TGTGCCAGCAGCCCTAGCGGGGGGGTGAACACCGGGGAGCTGTTTTTT
CDR3aa: CASSPSGGVNTGELFF

v_gene: TRBV5-1
j_gene: TRBJ2-7
abundance: few
d_gene: -
CDR3nt: TGCGCCAGCAGCTTGGATGGCAGGGGGGCGGGAGAGCAGTACTTC
CDR3aa: CASSLDGRGAGEQYF

v_gene: TRBV5-8
j_gene: TRBJ1-1
abundance: few
d_gene: TRBD1
CDR3nt: TGTGCCAGCAGCCCTCTGACAGGGCTGGACACTGAAGCTTTCTTT
CDR3aa: CASSPLTGLDTEAFF

v_gene: TRBV7-3
j_gene: TRBJ2-5
abundance: -
d_gene: TRBD2
CDR3nt: TGTGCCAGCAGCCCTCGGGGACTACTCCAAGAGACCCAGTACTTC
CDR3aa: CASSPRGLLQETQYF

v_gene: TRBV4-1
j_gene: TRBJ2-3
abundance: -
d_gene: TRBD2
CDR3nt: TGCGCCAGCAGCCAAGCCCTTGGCGGGGGGCGTACAGATACGCAGTATTTT
CDR3aa: CASSQALGGGRTDTQYF

v_gene: TRBV6-6
j_gene: TRBJ1-5
abundance: few
d_gene: TRBD1
CDR3nt: TGTGCCAGCAGTTGGGACAGTAGCAATCAGCCCCAGCATTTT
CDR3aa: CASSWDSSNQPQHF

v_gene: TRBV19
j_gene: TRBJ2-5
abundance: -
d_gene: -
CDR3nt: TGTGCCAGCCAGCAAGGGGGGGCCCAGTACTTC
CDR3aa: CASQQGGAQYF

v_gene: TRBV30
j_gene: TRBJ2-3
abundance: -
d_gene: -
CDR3nt: TGTGCCTGGAGGGGCAGGGTGGATACGCAGTATTTT
CDR3aa: CAWRGRVDTQYF

v_gene: TRBV19
j_gene: TRBJ1-2
abundance: -
d_gene: -
CDR3nt: TGTGCCAGTAGTATAGAATATAGGACAATACGCTACACCTTC
CDR3aa: CASSIEYRTIRYTF

v_gene: TRBV18
j_gene: TRBJ1-4
abundance: -
d_gene: -
CDR3nt: TGTGCCAGCTCACTCGGCAAACAGCTTAATGAAAAACTGTTTTTT
CDR3aa: CASSLGKQLNEKLFF

v_gene: TRBV7-9
j_gene: TRBJ1-2
abundance: -
d_gene: -
CDR3nt: TGTGCCAGCAGCTCGGGTCACGGGTATGGCTACACCTTC
CDR3aa: CASSSGHGYGYTF

v_gene: TRBV2
j_gene: TRBJ1-1
abundance: -
d_gene: -
CDR3nt: TGTGCCAGCAGGAGTCCCCGTAGCACTGAAGCTTTCTTT
CDR3aa: CASRSPRSTEAFF

v_gene: TRBV30
j_gene: TRBJ1-1
abundance: few
d_gene: -
CDR3nt: TGTGCCTGGAGTAACGGTGGTGAAGCTTTCTTT
CDR3aa: CAWSNGGEAFF

v_gene: TRBV6-6
j_gene: TRBJ1-2
abundance: once
d_gene: TRBD1
CDR3nt: TGTGCCAGCAGTTACGAGGGACAGGGGGCACCCCCCTTC
CDR3aa: CASSYEGQGAPPF

v_gene: TRBV5-8
j_gene: TRBJ1-2
abundance: -
d_gene: TRBD1
CDR3nt: TGTGCCAGCAGCCTCCCCGGGACAGGGGGCGGCGGTCACTATGGCTACACCTTC
CDR3aa: CASSLPGTGGGGHYGYTF

v_gene: TRBV30
j_gene: TRBJ2-2
abundance: -
d_gene: -
CDR3nt: TGTGCCTGTTACAGAGGGGACTTGAACACCGGGGAGCTGTTTTTT
CDR3aa: CACYRGDLNTGELFF

v_gene: TRBV7-7
j_gene: TRBJ1-6
abundance: -
d_gene: TRBD1
CDR3nt: TGTGCTAGCAGCATGACAGGGGAAGAAGATTCACCCCTCCACTTT
CDR3aa: CASSMTGEEDSPLHF

v_gene: TRBV28
j_gene: TRBJ2-5
abundance: -
d_gene: TRBD1
CDR3nt: TGTGCCTCGGGCAGGGGGCAGTCGGAGACCCAGTACTTC
CDR3aa: CASGRGQSETQYF

v_gene: TRBV6-5
j_gene: TRBJ2-1
abundance: once
d_gene: TRBD2
CDR3nt: TGTGCCAGCAGTTATGAGACTAGCCCTCCGGGCGATGAGCAGTTCTTC
CDR3aa: CASSYETSPPGDEQFF

v_gene: TRBV9
j_gene: TRBJ2-3
abundance: -
d_gene: -
CDR3nt: TGTGCCAGCAGCAACCGGGAAGTTCCTCGATCGCAGTATTTT
CDR3aa: CASSNREVPRSQYF

v_gene: TRBV4-3
j_gene: TRBJ2-5
abundance: -
d_gene: -
CDR3nt: TGCGCCAGCAGCCAGGACCCAAGAGGGGAGACCCAGTACTTC
CDR3aa: CASSQDPRGETQYF

v_gene: TRBV4-1
j_gene: TRBJ2-6
abundance: -
d_gene: TRBD1
CDR3nt: TGCGCCAGCAGCCAAGATGGGGCGACAGGGGGTGCTGGGGCCAACGTCCTGACTTTC
CDR3aa: CASSQDGATGGAGANVLTF

v_gene: TRBV6-5
j_gene: TRBJ2-3
abundance: -
d_gene: -
CDR3nt: TGTGCCAGCAGTTACTCGAATCCGGGAGATACGCAGTATTTT
CDR3aa: CASSYSNPGDTQYF

v_gene: TRBV2
j_gene: TRBJ1-1
abundance: -
d_gene: -
CDR3nt: TGTGCCAGCAGCACAACAGGGTACGACACTGAAGCTTTCTTT
CDR3aa: CASSTTGYDTEAFF

v_gene: TRBV29-1
j_gene: TRBJ2-7
abundance: once
d_gene: TRBD2
CDR3nt: TGCAGCGTTGGGGAGGGACTACTCTACGAGCAGTACTTC
CDR3aa: CSVGEGLLYEQYF

v_gene: TRBV14
j_gene: TRBJ1-2
abundance: -
d_gene: -
CDR3nt: TGTGCCAGCAGCCGGGGGGGCATCGACTATGGCTACACCTTC
CDR3aa: CASSRGGIDYGYTF

v_gene: TRBV19
j_gene: TRBJ1-6
abundance: -
d_gene: -
CDR3nt: TGTGCCAGCCGAGAGGGCACGGGATATTCACCCCTCCACTTT
CDR3aa: CASREGTGYSPLHF

v_gene: TRBV30
j_gene: TRBJ2-2
abundance: -
d_gene: -
CDR3nt: TGTGCCTGGATTAATAGTCACGGGGAGCTGTTTTTT
CDR3aa: CAWINSHGELFF

v_gene: TRBV25-1
j_gene: TRBJ2-7
abundance: few
d_gene: -
CDR3nt: TGTGCCAGCAGCGCCACAGGGTACGAGCAGTACTTC
CDR3aa: CASSATGYEQYF

v_gene: TRBV27
j_gene: TRBJ2-3
abundance: -
d_gene: -
CDR3nt: TGTGCCAGCAGTTTAAGTAGATTATCAGATACGCAGTATTTT
CDR3aa: CASSLSRLSDTQYF

v_gene: TRBV13
j_gene: TRBJ1-1
abundance: few
d_gene: -
CDR3nt: TGTGCCAGCGAGGAGAACACTGAAGCTTTCTTT
CDR3aa: CASEENTEAFF

v_gene: TRBV9
j_gene: TRBJ1-1
abundance: -
d_gene: TRBD1
CDR3nt: TGTGCCAGCAGCCCTGACAGGGTGGGGAACACTGAAGCTTTCTTT
CDR3aa: CASSPDRVGNTEAFF

v_gene: TRBV29-1
j_gene: TRBJ1-3
abundance: -
d_gene: -
CDR3nt: TGCAGCGTAGCCCTCACAGGGACCATATATTTT
CDR3aa: CSVALTGTIYF

v_gene: TRBV6-5
j_gene: TRBJ2-7
abundance: few
d_gene: -
CDR3nt: TGTGCCAGCAGTTACAGGACTGTCGATAGCTCCTACGAGCAGTACTTC
CDR3aa: CASSYRTVDSSYEQYF

v_gene: TRBV5-1
j_gene: TRBJ2-7
abundance: -
d_gene: TRBD2
CDR3nt: TGCGCCAGCAGCTCCCTACTTAGCGGGGGGGCCGACGAGCAGTACTTC
CDR3aa: CASSSLLSGGADEQYF

v_gene: TRBV7-3
j_gene: TRBJ2-3
abundance: -
d_gene: TRBD2
CDR3nt: TGTGCCAGCAGCTCCCTTGCGGGGGGCACAGATACGCAGTATTTT
CDR3aa: CASSSLAGGTDTQYF

v_gene: TRBV19
j_gene: TRBJ1-6
abundance: -
d_gene: -
CDR3nt: TGTGCCAGTAGTAAACAGGGAAGAGAATCACCCCTCCACTTT
CDR3aa: CASSKQGRESPLHF